Shown below are 12 T cell receptor beta chains from a single sample sequenced in a study of blood T cell repertoires in COVID-19. The assay was immunoSEQ multiplex PCR, and TCRdb's table has in-frame clones only and misses some. The repertoire holds 120,000 to 150,000 clones, with over 75% as singletons. Sequenced input: PBMCs or T cells enriched from blood (not recorded which). The receptor source for this set is a woman in her thirties with acute COVID-19.

This sequence joins TRBV28 and TRBJ1-1; TRBD1 matches 8 bases. The CDR3 spans 12 residues. Germline CDR1 reads MDHEN; CDR2 reads SYDVKM. Trimming removed 9 bases from V and 6 bases from J; junction bases left unmatched: 6. CDR3 residues: CASHSGGPEAFF. The CDR3 nucleotides read TGTGCCAGTCATTCAGGGGGCCCTGAAGCTTTCTTT.

This clone has just a few counts. The chain recombines TRBV29-1 with TRBJ2-7, with D possibly matching TRBD2 (6 bases). The CDR3 sequence is 13 residues long. V was clipped by 4 bases and J by 0 bases, with 10 bases between them. Germline V gives CDR1 SQVTM, CDR2 ANQGSEA. In DNA, the CDR3 is TGCAGCGTTGCGGGCGGGATCTCCTACGAGCAGTACTTC. Its protein is CSVAGGISYEQYF.

The chain uses TRBV4-1 and TRBJ2-4; 10 nucleotides agree with TRBD2. The CDR3 loop spans 17 amino acids. The germline gives CDR1 MGHRA, CDR2 YSYEKL. Losses at the gene ends were 2 bases for V and 3 bases for J; bases not matched to a gene: 7. The DNA for the CDR3 is TGCGCCAGCAGCCAAAGACTAGCGGGCGTAGTCAAAAACATTCAGTACTTC. Protein product: CASSQRLAGVVKNIQYF.

The chain employs TRBV12-3 or TRBV12-4 and TRBJ1-1, with TRBD1 as a possible D gene (6 bases). Trimming cost V 4 bases and J 6 bases, with 9 bases left between them. CDR3 length equals 12 residues. The CDR3 loop reads CASSSDSPEAFF. CDR3 nucleotides: TGTGCCAGCAGTTCGGACAGTCCTGAAGCTTTCTTT.

The chain employs TRBV28 and TRBJ2-7, with 7 bases matching TRBD1. The CDR3 is made up of 13 amino acids. From germline, CDR1 is MDHEN and CDR2 SYDVKM. After removal of 6 bases from V and 2 bases from J, the junction contained 4 bases not matched to a gene. CDR3: CASRDQGAYEQYF. CDR3 in DNA: TGTGCCAGCAGGGATCAGGGGGCCTACGAGCAGTACTTC.

The chain links TRBV27 to TRBJ2-1; a possible D gene is TRBD2 (5 bases). Germline V gene sequence: CDR1 MNHEY, CDR2 SMNVEV (reference sequence). V lost 5 bases, J lost 3 bases, and 17 bases lay in between. The CDR3 has 16 residues. Written as DNA, the CDR3 is TGTGCCAGCAGTCCCCCCAGCGGCAGCCTCTACAATGAGCAGTTCTTC. It is translated as CASSPPSGSLYNEQFF.

The chain employs TRBV2 and TRBJ2-1; 9 bases align to TRBD2. Per the germline V gene, CDR1 is SNHLY and CDR2 is FYNNEI. The CDR3 covers 15 residues. J was trimmed by 0 bases and V by 3 bases; bases with no gene match: 0. DNA of the CDR3: TGTGCCAGCAGTGAGCGGGAGGGCTCCTACAATGAGCAGTTCTTC. Translation gives CASSEREGSYNEQFF.

The CDR3 loop reads CASSQDSTVTLPYEQYF. The CDR3 DNA sequence: TGTGCCAGCAGCCAAGATAGTACAGTTACCCTCCCCTACGAGCAGTACTTC. This rearrangement joins TRBV3-1 (or the pseudogene TRBV3-2) to TRBJ2-7, with D unresolved. The V gene lost 0 bases and the J gene lost 2 bases, with 17 bases spanning the gap. The CDR3 consists of 17 residues. Germline values: CDR1 LGHDT, CDR2 YNNKEL (reference sequence).

The CDR3 region has the DNA TGTGCCAGCAGCCGTAAAGGGGATATAGCGGGAAACGAGACCCAGTACTTC. Translation: CASSRKGDIAGNETQYF. The chain joins TRBV7-9 to TRBJ2-5, with 8 bases that match TRBD2. The V and J ends lost 5 bases and 5 bases, in that order; junction bases with no gene match: 16. The CDR3 totals 17 residues. Germline V lookup: CDR1 SEHNR, CDR2 FQNEAQ (reference sequence). Supplemented by reference TRBV7-9 and TRBJ2-5, the full variable domain reads DTGVSQNPRHKITKRGQNVTFRCDPISEHNRLYWYRQTLGQGPEFLTYFQNEAQLEKSRLLSDRFSAERPKGSFSTLEIQRTEQGDSAMYLCASSRKGDIAGNETQYFGPGTRLLVL.

This clone turned up a few times. The CDR3 spells CASSLVGQASHEQYF. In DNA form, the CDR3 reads TGTGCCAGCAGCTTAGTGGGACAGGCGTCTCACGAGCAGTACTTC. The chain has TRBV13 and TRBJ2-7; 8 nucleotides line up with TRBD1. The germline gives CDR1 PRHDT, CDR2 FYEKMQ (reference sequence). The trim removed 1 base at V and 5 bases at J, leaving 7 bases unmatched. The CDR3 sequence is 15 residues long.

A few counts support this clone. V is TRBV10-3 and J is TRBJ1-5, with D uncertain. The germline CDR1 and CDR2 sequences are ENHRY and SYGVKD. This CDR3 spans 15 amino acids. V was clipped by 1 base and J by 1 base, with 8 bases between them. This CDR3 is CAISEFSVSNQPQHF. DNA for the CDR3: TGTGCCATCAGTGAGTTCAGCGTAAGCAATCAGCCCCAGCATTTT.

This clone has only one observation. The chain has TRBV3-1 (or the pseudogene TRBV3-2) and TRBJ2-1, with D perhaps matching TRBD1 (6 bases). Between the trimmed V and J ends, which lost 1 base and 5 bases, there was a span of 12 bases. This CDR3 region has 15 residues. Germline V gives CDR1 LGHDT, CDR2 YNNKEL (reference sequence). CDR3 bases: TGTGCCAGCAGCCAAGTAGTCACAGGGAACAATGAGCAGTTCTTC. Its protein product is CASSQVVTGNNEQFF.